The source of this T cell receptor beta chain is a study of blood T cell repertoires in COVID-19. Study-wide context: Collection of acute and convalescent COVID-19 samples took place in the United States, Italy and Spain. From T cells, B-cell-depleted T cells, or PBMCs came the material, which was cDNA or gDNA.

CDR3 length: 14 residues. Germline V gives CDR1 MDHEN, CDR2 SYDVKM. V lost 4 bases and J lost 3; bases outside the gene matches: 5. Per the study methods: Estimation of nucleated cell counts was performed using reference gene primer amplification. Data came from immunoSEQ multiplex PCR; TCRdb stores just in-frame clones and leaves some out. V and J calls and clone size are given by that table; D and trimming were obtained from the DNA. The sample carries 130,000 or so clones, around four fifths recorded once. This clone was counted once. The sequence was obtained from a human donor in a cohort sampled during active COVID-19. The specimen was peripheral blood. The chain uses TRBV28 and TRBJ2-7; TRBD1 agrees at 8 bases. CDR3 in DNA: TGTGCCAGCAGTTCAGGGGGCCGGGGCTACGAGCAGTACTTC. It yields the protein CASSSGGRGYEQYF.